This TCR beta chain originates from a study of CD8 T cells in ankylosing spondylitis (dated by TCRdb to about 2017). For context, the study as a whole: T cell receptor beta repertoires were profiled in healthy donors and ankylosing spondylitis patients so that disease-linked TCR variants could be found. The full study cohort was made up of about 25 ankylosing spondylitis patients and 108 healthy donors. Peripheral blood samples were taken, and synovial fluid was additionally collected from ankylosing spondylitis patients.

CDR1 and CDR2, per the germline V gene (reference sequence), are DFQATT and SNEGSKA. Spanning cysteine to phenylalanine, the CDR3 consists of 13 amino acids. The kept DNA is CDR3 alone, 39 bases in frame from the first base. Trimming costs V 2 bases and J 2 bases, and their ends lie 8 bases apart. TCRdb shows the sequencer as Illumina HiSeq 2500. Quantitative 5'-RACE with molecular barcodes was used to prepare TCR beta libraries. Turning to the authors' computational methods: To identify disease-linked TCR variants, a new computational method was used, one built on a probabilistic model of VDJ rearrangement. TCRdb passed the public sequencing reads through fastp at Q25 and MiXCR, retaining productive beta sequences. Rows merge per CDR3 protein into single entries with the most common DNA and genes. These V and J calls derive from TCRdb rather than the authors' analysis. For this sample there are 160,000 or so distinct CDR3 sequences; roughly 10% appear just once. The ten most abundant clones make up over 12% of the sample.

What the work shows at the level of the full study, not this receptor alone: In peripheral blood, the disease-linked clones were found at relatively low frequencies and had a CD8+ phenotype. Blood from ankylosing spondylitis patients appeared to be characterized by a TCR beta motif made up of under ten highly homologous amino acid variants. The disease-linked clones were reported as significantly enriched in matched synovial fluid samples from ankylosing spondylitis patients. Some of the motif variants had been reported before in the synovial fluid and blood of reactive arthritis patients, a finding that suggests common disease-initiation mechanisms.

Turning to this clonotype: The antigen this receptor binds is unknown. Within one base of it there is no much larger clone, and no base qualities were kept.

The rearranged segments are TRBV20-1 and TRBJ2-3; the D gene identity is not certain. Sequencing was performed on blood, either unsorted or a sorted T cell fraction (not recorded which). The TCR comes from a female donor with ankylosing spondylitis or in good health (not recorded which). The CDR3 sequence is CSARRITTDTQYF. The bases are TGCAGTGCTAGACGCATTACCACAGATACGCAGTATTTT.